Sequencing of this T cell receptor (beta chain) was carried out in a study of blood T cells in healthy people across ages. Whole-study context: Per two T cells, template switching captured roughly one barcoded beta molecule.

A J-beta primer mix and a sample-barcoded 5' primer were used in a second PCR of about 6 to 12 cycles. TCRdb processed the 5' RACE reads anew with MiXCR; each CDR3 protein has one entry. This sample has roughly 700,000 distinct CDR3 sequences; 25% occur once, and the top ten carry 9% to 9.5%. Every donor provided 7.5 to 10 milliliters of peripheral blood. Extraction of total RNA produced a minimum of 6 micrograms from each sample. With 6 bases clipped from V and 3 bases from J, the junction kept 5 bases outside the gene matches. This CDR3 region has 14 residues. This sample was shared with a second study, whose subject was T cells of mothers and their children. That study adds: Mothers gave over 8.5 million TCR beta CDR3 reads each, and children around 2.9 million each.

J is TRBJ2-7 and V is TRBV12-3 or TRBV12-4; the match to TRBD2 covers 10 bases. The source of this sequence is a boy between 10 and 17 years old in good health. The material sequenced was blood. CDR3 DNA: TGTGCCAGCAGCGATCTAGCGGGAGTCTACGAGCAGTACTTC. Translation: CASSDLAGVYEQYF.